One and the same sample provided the 5 T cell receptor beta chains below, sequenced in a study of blood T cell repertoires in COVID-19 (dated by TCRdb to the early 2020s). Receptor amplification or capture employed the immunoSEQ multiplex PCR assay. The table was pulled from immuneACCESS by TCRdb, which kept in-frame rearrangements only. Such tables lose some clones; where checked, under half of the loss comes from unresolved V genes, and the rest has no known cause. The sample has some 30,000 clones on record, 70% to 90% of them singletons. The ten largest account for roughly 3.5% of the sample. Sequenced: peripheral blood. These receptors were obtained from a human donor in a cohort sampled during active COVID-19.

The chain joins TRBV6-5 to TRBJ2-7, with TRBD2 matching over 9 bases. Germline V CDR1 and CDR2: MNHEY, SVGAGI. The CDR3 covers 16 residues. J lost 2 bases, V lost 0 bases, and 5 bases had no gene match. The CDR3 spells CASSYSSGGETYEQYF. The CDR3 DNA is TGTGCCAGCAGTTACTCTAGCGGGGGAGAGACCTACGAGCAGTACTTC.

This chain uses TRBV19 with TRBJ2-5; 7 bases agree with TRBD2. The CDR3 sequence is 13 residues long. CDR1 LNHDA and CDR2 SQIVND come from the germline V gene (reference sequence). V lost 10 bases, J lost 3 bases, and 8 bases stayed unmatched. For the CDR3, the DNA is TGTGCCACCTCGTCTAGCGGAGAAGAGACCCAGTACTTC. Translation gives CATSSSGEETQYF.

The chain links TRBV19 to TRBJ2-7; 9 bases are a match to TRBD2. The CDR3 is 16 amino acids. V dropped 3 bases and J dropped 1; count of bases not matched to a gene: 7. Germline assignment: CDR1 LNHDA and CDR2 SQIVND (reference sequence). CDR3 sequence (DNA): TGTGCCAGTAGTATGACGAGCGGGGGGCTGTCCTACGAGCAGTACTTC. Its translation is CASSMTSGGLSYEQYF. Full variable domain (rest looked up from reference TRBV19 and TRBJ2-7): DGGITQSPKYLFRKEGQNVTLSCEQNLNHDAMYWYRQDPGQGLRLIYYSQIVNDFQKGDIAEGYSVSREKKESFPLTVTSAQKNPTAFYLCASSMTSGGLSYEQYFGPGTRLTVT.

V usage is TRBV18 and J usage is TRBJ1-4; D remains ambiguous. Germline V gene sequence: CDR1 KGHSH, CDR2 LQKENI. Deletions cut 5 bases from V and 0 bases from J, with 10 bases between. The CDR3 length is 15 residues. The CDR3 nucleotides are TGTGCCAGCTCAACCAACAGAGCAACTAATGAAAAACTGTTTTTT. Its protein is CASSTNRATNEKLFF.

V is TRBV9 and J is TRBJ2-3; 7 bases are shared with TRBD2. Trimming at V came to 1 base and at J to 3 bases, leaving 8 bases not matched to a gene. CDR3 size: 16 residues. Per the germline V gene, CDR1 is SGDLS and CDR2 is YYNGEE. The CDR3 spells CASSVSPGGRTDTQYF. The CDR3 bases are TGTGCCAGCAGCGTAAGTCCGGGGGGTCGGACAGATACGCAGTATTTT.